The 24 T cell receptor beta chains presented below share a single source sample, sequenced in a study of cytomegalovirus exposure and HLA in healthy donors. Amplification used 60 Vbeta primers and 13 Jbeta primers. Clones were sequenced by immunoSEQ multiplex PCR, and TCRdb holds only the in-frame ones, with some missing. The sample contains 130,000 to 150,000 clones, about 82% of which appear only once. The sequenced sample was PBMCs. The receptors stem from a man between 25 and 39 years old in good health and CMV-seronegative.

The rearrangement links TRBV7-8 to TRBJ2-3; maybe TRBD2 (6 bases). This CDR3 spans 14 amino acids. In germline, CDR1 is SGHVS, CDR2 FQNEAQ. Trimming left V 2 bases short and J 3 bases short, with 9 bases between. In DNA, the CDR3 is TGTGCCAGCAGCTTACTCGGGAGAACAGATACGCAGTATTTT. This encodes CASSLLGRTDTQYF.

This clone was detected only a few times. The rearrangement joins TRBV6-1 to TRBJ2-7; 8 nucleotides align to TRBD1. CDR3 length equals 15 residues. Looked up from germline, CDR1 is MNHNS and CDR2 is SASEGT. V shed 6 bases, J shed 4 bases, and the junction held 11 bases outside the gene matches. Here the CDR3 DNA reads TGTGCCAGCAGACCGGGGACAGGAGGGATTTACGAGCAGTACTTC. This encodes CASRPGTGGIYEQYF.

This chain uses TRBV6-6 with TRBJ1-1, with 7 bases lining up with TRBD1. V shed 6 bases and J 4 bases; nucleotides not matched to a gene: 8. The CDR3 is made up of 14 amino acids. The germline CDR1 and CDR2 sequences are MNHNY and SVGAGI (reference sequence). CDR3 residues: CASSTDRVATEAFF. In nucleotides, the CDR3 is TGTGCCAGCAGCACTGACAGGGTTGCCACTGAAGCTTTCTTT.

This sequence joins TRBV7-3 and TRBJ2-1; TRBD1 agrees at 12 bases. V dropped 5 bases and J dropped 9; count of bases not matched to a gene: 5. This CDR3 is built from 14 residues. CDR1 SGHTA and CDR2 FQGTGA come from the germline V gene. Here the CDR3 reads CASSRGQGAGEQFF. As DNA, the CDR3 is TGTGCCAGCAGCCGGGGACAGGGGGCGGGTGAGCAGTTCTTC.

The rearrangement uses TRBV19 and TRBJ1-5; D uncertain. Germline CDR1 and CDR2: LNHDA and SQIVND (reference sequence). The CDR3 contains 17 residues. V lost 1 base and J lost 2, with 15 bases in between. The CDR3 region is CASSIVAGLPGNQPQHF. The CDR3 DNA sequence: TGTGCCAGTAGTATAGTCGCGGGGTTACCCGGCAATCAGCCCCAGCATTTT. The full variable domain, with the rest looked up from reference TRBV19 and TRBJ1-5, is DGGITQSPKYLFRKEGQNVTLSCEQNLNHDAMYWYRQDPGQGLRLIYYSQIVNDFQKGDIAEGYSVSREKKESFPLTVTSAQKNPTAFYLCASSIVAGLPGNQPQHFGDGTRLSIL.

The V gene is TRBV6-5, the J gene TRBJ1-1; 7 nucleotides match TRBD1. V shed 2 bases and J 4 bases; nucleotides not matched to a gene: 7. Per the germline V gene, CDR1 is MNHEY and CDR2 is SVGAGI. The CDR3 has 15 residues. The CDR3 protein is CASSYRQGGGTEAFF. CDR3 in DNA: TGTGCCAGCAGTTACCGACAGGGTGGTGGCACTGAAGCTTTCTTT.

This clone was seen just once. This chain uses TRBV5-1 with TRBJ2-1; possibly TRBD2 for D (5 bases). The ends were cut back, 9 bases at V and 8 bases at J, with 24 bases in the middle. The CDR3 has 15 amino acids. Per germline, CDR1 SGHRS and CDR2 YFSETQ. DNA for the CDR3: TGCGCCACCGCGCCGACTATTGGGTACTCATATGAGCAGTTCTTC. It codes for CATAPTIGYSYEQFF.

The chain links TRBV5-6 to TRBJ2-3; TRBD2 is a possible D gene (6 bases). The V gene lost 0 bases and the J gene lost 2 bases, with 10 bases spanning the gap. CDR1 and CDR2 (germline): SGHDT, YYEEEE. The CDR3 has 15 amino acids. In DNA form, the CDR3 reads TGTGCCAGCAGCTTGGTAGCGGATCACACAGATACGCAGTATTTT. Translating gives CASSLVADHTDTQYF.

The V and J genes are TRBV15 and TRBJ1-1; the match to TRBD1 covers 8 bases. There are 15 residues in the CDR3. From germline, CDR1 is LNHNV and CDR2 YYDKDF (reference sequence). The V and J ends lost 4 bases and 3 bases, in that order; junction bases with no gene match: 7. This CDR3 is CATSKPTGVYTEAFF. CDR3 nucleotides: TGTGCCACCAGCAAACCGACAGGGGTCTACACTGAAGCTTTCTTT.

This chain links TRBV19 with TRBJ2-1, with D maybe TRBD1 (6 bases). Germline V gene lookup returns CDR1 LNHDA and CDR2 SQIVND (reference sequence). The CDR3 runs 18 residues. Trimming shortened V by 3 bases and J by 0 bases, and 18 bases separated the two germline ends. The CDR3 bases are TGTGCCAGTAGTATTTCATTCGGGACATTGAGCTCCTACAATGAGCAGTTCTTC. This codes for CASSISFGTLSSYNEQFF.

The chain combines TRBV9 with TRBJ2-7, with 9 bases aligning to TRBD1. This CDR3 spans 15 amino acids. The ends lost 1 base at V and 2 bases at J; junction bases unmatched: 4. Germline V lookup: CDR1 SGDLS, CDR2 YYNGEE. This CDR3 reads CASSVSGQGPYEQYF. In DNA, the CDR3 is TGTGCCAGCAGCGTATCGGGACAGGGACCCTACGAGCAGTACTTC.

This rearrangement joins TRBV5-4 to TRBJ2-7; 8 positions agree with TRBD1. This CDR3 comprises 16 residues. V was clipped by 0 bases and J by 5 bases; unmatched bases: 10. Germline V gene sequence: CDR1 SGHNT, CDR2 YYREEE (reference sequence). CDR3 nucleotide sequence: TGTGCCAGCAGCTTGGGGCAACCCAGGACAGGGAACGAGCAGTACTTC. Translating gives CASSLGQPRTGNEQYF.

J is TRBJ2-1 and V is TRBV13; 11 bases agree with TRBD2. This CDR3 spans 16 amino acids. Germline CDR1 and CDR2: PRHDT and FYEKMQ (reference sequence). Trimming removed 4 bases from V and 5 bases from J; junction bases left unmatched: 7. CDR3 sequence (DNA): TGTGCCAGCAGCTCTCTGGGACTAGCGGCTCACAATGAGCAGTTCTTC. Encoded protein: CASSSLGLAAHNEQFF.

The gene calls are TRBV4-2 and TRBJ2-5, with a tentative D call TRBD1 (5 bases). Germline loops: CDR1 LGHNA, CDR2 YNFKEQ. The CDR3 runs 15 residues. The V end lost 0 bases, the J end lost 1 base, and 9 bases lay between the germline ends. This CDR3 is CASSQEGQGQETQYF. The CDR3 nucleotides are TGTGCCAGCAGCCAAGAAGGGCAGGGCCAAGAGACCCAGTACTTC.

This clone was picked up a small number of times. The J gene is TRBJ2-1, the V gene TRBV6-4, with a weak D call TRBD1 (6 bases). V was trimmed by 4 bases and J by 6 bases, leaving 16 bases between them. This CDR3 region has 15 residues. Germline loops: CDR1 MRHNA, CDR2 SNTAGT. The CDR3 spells CASSGRDRPVNEQFF. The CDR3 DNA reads TGTGCCAGCAGTGGGAGAGACAGGCCGGTCAATGAGCAGTTCTTC.

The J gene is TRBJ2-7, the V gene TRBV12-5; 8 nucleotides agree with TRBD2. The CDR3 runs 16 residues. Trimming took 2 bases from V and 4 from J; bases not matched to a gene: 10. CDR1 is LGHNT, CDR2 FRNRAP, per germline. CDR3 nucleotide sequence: TGTGCTAGTGGTTTGAAAACGGGGGGGGGAGCTTACGAGCAGTACTTC. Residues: CASGLKTGGGAYEQYF.

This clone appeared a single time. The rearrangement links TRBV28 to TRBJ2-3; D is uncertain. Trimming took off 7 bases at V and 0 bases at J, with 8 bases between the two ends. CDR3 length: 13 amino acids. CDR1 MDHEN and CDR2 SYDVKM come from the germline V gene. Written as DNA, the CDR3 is TGTGCCAGCACCCCCCGTAGCACAGATACGCAGTATTTT. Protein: CASTPRSTDTQYF.

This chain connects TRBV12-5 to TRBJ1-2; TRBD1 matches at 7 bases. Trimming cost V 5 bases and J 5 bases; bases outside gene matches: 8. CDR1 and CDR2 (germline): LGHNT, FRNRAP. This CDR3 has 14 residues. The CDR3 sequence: CASGPTGILYGYTF. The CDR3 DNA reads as TGTGCTAGTGGTCCGACAGGGATCCTATATGGCTACACCTTC. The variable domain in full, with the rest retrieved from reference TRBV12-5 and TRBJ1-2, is DARVTQTPRHKVTEMGQEVTMRCQPILGHNTVFWYRQTMMQGLELLAYFRNRAPLDDSGMPKDRFSAEMPDATLATLKIQPSEPRDSAVYFCASGPTGILYGYTFGSGTRLTVV.

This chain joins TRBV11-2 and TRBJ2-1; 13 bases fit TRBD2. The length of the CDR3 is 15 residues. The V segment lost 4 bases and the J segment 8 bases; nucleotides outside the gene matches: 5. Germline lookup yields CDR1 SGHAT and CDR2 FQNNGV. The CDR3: CASSSTSGRVYEQFF. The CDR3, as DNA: TGTGCCAGCAGCTCTACTAGCGGGAGGGTATATGAGCAGTTCTTC.

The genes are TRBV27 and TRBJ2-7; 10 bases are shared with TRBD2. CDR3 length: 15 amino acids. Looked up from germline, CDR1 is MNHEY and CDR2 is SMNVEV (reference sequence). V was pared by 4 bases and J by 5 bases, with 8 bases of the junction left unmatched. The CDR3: CASSSRTSGYHEQYF. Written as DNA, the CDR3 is TGTGCCAGCAGTTCCCGGACTAGCGGTTACCACGAGCAGTACTTC.

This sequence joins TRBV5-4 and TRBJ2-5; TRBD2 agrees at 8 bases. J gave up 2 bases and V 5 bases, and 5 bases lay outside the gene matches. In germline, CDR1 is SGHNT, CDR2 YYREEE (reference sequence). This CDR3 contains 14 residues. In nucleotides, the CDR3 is TGTGCCAGCAGTCAAGGACTAGCTCAAGAGACCCAGTACTTC. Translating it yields CASSQGLAQETQYF.

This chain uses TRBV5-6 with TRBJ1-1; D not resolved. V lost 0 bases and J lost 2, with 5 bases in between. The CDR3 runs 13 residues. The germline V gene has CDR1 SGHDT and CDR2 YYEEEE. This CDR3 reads CASSLGRNTEAFF. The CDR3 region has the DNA TGTGCCAGCAGCTTGGGCAGAAACACTGAAGCTTTCTTT.

The CDR3 DNA follows: TGTGCCAGTAGTACTCGGTTAGGGCGGGGCAATCAGCCCCAGCATTTT. As protein: CASSTRLGRGNQPQHF. The chain links TRBV19 to TRBJ1-5; D remains unclear. Trimming removed 4 bases at V and 2 bases at J, with 15 bases between. This CDR3 region has 16 residues. CDR1 is LNHDA and CDR2 is SQIVND in the germline V gene (reference sequence).

The CDR3 here is CASSSRIDTGELFF. The CDR3 DNA sequence: TGTGCCAGCAGTTCGCGGATAGACACCGGGGAGCTGTTTTTT. V is TRBV6-6 and J is TRBJ2-2; no firm D call. The CDR3 sequence is 14 residues long. The V and J ends lost 4 bases and 3 bases respectively, with 9 bases between them. Germline V gene sequence: CDR1 MNHNY, CDR2 SVGAGI (reference sequence).